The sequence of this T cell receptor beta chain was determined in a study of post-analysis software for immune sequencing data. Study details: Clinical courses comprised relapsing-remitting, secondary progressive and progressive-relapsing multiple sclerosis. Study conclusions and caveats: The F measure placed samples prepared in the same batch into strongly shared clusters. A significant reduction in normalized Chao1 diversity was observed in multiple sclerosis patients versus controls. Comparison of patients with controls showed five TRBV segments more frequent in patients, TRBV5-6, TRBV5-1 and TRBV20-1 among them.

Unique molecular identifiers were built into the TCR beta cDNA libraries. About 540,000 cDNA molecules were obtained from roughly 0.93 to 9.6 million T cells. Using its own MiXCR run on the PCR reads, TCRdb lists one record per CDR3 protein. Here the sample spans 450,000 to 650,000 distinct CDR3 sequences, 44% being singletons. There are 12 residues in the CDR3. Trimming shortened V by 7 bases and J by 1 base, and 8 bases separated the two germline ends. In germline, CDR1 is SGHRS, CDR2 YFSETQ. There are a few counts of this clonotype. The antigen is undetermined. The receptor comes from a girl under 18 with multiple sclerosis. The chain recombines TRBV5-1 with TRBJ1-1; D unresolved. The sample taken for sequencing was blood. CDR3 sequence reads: CASPDPNTEAFF. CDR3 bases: TGCGCCAGCCCGGATCCGAACACTGAAGCTTTCTTT.